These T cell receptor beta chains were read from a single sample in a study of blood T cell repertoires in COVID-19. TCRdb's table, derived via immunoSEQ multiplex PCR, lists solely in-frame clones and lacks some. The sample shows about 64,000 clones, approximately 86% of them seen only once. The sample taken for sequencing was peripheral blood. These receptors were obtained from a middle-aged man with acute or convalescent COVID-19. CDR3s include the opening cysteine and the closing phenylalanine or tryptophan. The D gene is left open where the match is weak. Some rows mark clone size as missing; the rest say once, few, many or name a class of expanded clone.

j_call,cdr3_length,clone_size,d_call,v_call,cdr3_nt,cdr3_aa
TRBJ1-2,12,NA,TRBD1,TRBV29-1,TGCAGCTCGGGGACAGGGGAACATGGCTACACCTTC,CSSGTGEHGYTF
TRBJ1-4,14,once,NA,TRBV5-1,TGCGCCAGCAGCTTGGGACAGAATAATGAAAAACTGTTTTTT,CASSLGQNNEKLFF
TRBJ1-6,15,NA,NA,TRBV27,TGTGCCAGCAGTTTTCTCGCAGGTTATAATTCACCCCTCCACTTT,CASSFLAGYNSPLHF
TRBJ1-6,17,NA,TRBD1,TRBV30,TGTGCCTGGAGTTTGGGGGACAGGGGGCGCTTGGGCCCACCCCTCCACTTT,CAWSLGDRGRLGPPLHF
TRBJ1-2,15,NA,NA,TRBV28,TGTGCCAGCAGTTTTTGGGGAGCGACGGACTATGGCTACACCTTC,CASSFWGATDYGYTF
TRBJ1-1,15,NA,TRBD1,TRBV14,TGTGCCAGCAGCCAAGATCAGGGGGCGGACACTGAAGCTTTCTTT,CASSQDQGADTEAFF
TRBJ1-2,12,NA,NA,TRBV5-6,TGTGCCAGCAGCCCGGGACACTCCGGCTACACCTTC,CASSPGHSGYTF
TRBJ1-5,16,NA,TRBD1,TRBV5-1,TGCGCCAGCAGCTTGGGGGGACAGCTTAGCAATCAGCCCCAGCATTTT,CASSLGGQLSNQPQHF
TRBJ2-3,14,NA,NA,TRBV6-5,TGTGCCAGCAGTTTTTCTAGCCCGCGAGATACGCAGTATTTT,CASSFSSPRDTQYF
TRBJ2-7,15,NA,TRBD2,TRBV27,TGTGCCAGCAGTCCGCTGGGGGGGTCGGTCTACGAGCAGTACTTC,CASSPLGGSVYEQYF
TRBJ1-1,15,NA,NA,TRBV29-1,TGCAGCGTTGGGGTTCCGGGGAGGGGGAACACTGAAGCTTTCTTT,CSVGVPGRGNTEAFF
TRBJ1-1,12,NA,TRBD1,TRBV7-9,TGTGCCAGCAGCCCTGTGAGGGGGCAGGCTTTCTTT,CASSPVRGQAFF
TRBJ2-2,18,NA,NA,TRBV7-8,TGTGCCAGCAGCCTGCGCAAGCCGCTGGAAGGGGACACCGGGGAGCTGTTTTTT,CASSLRKPLEGDTGELFF
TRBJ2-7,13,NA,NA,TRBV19,TGTGCCAGTAGTATGGAGGGCATCGACGAGCAGTACTTC,CASSMEGIDEQYF
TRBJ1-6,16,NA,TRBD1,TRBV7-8,TGTGCCAGCAGCTTAGCGGGTTCGGCAGGGGGTTCACCCCTCCACTTT,CASSLAGSAGGSPLHF
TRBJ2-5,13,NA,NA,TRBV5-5,TGTGCCAGCAGCGAATGGACTAAGGAGACCCAGTACTTC,CASSEWTKETQYF
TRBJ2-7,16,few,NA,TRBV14,TGTGCCAGCAGCCAAGATGCGACGGGGAGGTTCTACGAGCAGTACTTC,CASSQDATGRFYEQYF
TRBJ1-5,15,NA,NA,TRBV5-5,TGTGCCAGCAGCTTGGCGCCTGCGGGCAATCAGCCCCAGCATTTT,CASSLAPAGNQPQHF
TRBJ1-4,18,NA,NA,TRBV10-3,TGTGCCATCAGTGAGTCCCCGGGGATCAGAACAACTAATGAAAAACTGTTTTTT,CAISESPGIRTTNEKLFF
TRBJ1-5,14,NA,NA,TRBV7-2,TGTGCCAGCAGCTTAGGTACATTTTCTCAGCCCCAGCATTTT,CASSLGTFSQPQHF
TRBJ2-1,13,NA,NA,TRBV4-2,TGTGCCAGCCTTCGTGCGGGGTCACATGAGCAGTTCTTC,CASLRAGSHEQFF
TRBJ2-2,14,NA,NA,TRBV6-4,TGTGCCAGCAGTCGGGACTTGAACACCGGGGAGCTGTTTTTT,CASSRDLNTGELFF
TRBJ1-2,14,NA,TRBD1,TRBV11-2,TGTGCCAGCAGCTTAAGCAGGGGGAGCTATGGCTACACCTTC,CASSLSRGSYGYTF
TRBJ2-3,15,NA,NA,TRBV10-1,TGCGCCAGCAGTGATCTCGGGCGGGGCGCAGATACGCAGTATTTT,CASSDLGRGADTQYF
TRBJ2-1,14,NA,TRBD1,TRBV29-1,TGCAGCGTTAAGGGGGCCGGAACTTACAATGAGCAGTTCTTC,CSVKGAGTYNEQFF
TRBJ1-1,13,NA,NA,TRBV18,TGTGCCGGCTCACCAAACAGGAACACTGAAGCTTTCTTT,CAGSPNRNTEAFF
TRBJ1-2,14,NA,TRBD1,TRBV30,TGTGCCTGGAGTGCGACAGGGCTCCGCTATGGCTACACCTTC,CAWSATGLRYGYTF
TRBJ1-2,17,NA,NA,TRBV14,TGTGCCAGCAGCCAAGATCCCTGGCAACGGGGGGACTATGGCTACACCTTC,CASSQDPWQRGDYGYTF
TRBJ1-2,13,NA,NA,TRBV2,TGTGCCAGCAGTGAAAGCCGAGACTATGGCTACACCTTC,CASSESRDYGYTF
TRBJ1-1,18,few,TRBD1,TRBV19,TGTGCCAGTAGTATAGATGGTCGCCGGGACAGGGGAAGAACTGAAGCTTTCTTT,CASSIDGRRDRGRTEAFF
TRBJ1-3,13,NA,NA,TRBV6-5,TGTGCCAGCAAGGGAGACTCTGGAAACACCATATATTTT,CASKGDSGNTIYF
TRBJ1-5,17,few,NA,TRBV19,TGTGCCAGTAGCCCCTGGGCGACGGGGGGGATGAGGGAGCCCCAGCATTTT,CASSPWATGGMREPQHF